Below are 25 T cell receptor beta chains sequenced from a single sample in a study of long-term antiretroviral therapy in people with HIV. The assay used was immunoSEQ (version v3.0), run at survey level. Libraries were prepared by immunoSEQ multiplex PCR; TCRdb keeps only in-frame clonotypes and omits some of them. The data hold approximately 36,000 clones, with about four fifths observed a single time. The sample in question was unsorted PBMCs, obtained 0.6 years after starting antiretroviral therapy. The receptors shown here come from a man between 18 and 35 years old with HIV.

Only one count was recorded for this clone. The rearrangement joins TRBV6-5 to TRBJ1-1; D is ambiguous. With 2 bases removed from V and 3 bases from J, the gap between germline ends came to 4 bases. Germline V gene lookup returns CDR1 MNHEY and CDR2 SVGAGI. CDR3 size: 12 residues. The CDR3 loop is CASSYGYTEAFF. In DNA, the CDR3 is TGTGCCAGCAGTTACGGCTACACTGAAGCTTTCTTT.

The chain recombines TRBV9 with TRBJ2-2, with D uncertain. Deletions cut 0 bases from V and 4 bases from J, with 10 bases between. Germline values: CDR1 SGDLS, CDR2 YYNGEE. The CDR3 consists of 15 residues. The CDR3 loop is CASSVAADPTGELFF. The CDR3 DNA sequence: TGTGCCAGCAGCGTAGCCGCGGACCCCACCGGGGAGCTGTTTTTT. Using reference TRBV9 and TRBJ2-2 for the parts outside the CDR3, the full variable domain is DSGVTQTPKHLITATGQRVTLRCSPRSGDLSVYWYQQSLDQGLQFLIQYYNGEERAKGNILERFSAQQFPDLHSELNLSSLELGDSALYFCASSVAADPTGELFFGEGSRLTVL.

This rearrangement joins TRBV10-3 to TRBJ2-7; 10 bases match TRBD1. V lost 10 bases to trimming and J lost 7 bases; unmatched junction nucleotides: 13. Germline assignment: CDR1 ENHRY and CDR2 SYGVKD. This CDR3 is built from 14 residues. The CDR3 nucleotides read TGTGCCACCAACCGACAGGGGGCGGCGAGTGAGCAGTACTTC. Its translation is CATNRQGAASEQYF.

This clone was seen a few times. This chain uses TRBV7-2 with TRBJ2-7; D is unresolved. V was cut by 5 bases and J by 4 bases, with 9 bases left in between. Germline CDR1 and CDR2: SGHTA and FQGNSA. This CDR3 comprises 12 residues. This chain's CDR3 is CASSGSGYEQYF. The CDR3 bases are TGTGCCAGCAGCGGGTCGGGTTACGAGCAGTACTTC.

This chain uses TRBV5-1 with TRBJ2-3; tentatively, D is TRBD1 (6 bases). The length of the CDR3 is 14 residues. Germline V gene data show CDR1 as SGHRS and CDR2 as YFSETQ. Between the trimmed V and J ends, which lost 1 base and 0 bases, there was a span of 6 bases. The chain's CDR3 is CASSLQGSTDTQYF. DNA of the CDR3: TGCGCCAGCAGCTTGCAGGGGAGCACAGATACGCAGTATTTT. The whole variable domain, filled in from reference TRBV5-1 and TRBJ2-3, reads KAGVTQTPRYLIKTRGQQVTLSCSPISGHRSVSWYQQTPGQGLQFLFEYFSETQRNKGNFPGRFSGRQFSNSRSEMNVSTLELGDSALYLCASSLQGSTDTQYFGPGTRLTVL.

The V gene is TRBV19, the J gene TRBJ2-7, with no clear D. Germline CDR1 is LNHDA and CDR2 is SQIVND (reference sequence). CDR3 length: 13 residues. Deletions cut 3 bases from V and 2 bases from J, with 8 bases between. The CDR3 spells CASSISVTYEQYF. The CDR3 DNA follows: TGTGCCAGTAGTATTTCTGTGACCTACGAGCAGTACTTC.

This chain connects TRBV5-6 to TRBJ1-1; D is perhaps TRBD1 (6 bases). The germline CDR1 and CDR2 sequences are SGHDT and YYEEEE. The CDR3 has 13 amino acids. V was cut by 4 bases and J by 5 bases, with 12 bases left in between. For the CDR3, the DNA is TGTGCCAGCAGCCCCTCGACAGGAACTGAAGCTTTCTTT. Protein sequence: CASSPSTGTEAFF. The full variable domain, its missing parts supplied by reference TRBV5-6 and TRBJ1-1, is DAGVTQSPTHLIKTRGQQVTLRCSPKSGHDTVSWYQQALGQGPQFIFQYYEEEERQRGNFPDRFSGHQFPNYSSELNVNALLLGDSALYLCASSPSTGTEAFFGQGTRLTVV.

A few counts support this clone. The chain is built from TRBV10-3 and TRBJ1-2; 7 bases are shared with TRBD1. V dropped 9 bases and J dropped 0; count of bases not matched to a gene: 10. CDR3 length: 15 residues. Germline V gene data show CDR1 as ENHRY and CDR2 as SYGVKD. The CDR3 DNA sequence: TGTGCCATAAGGGACAGAACATATTCTAACTATGGCTACACCTTC. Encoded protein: CAIRDRTYSNYGYTF.

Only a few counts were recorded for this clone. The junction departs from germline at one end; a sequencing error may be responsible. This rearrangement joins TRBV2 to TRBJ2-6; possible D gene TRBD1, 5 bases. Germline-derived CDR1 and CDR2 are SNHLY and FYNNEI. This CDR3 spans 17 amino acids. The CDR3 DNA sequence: TGTGCCAGCAGCCATCAAGGGGCGAACTCTGGGACCAACGTCCTGACTTTC. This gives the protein CASSHQGANSGTNVLTF.

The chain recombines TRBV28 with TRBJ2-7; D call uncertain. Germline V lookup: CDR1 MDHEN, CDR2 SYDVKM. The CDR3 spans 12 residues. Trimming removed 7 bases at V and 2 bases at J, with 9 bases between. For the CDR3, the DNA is TGTGCCAGCACTCCCGGAGCCTACGAGCAGTACTTC. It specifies CASTPGAYEQYF. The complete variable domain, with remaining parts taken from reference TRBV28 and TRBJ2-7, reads DVKVTQSSRYLVKRTGEKVFLECVQDMDHENMFWYRQDPGLGLRLIYFSYDVKMKEKGDIPEGYSVSREKKERFSLILESASTNQTSMYLCASTPGAYEQYFGPGTRLTVT.

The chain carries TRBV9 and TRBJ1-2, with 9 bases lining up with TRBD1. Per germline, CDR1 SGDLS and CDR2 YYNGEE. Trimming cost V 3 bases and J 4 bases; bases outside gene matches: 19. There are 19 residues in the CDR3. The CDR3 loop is CASSGVGQGHFILGYGYTF. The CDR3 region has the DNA TGTGCCAGCAGCGGTGTCGGACAGGGGCATTTTATATTGGGCTATGGCTACACCTTC.

The chain's CDR3 is CASSLWTGGEKLFF. CDR3 sequence (DNA): TGTGCCAGCAGCTTGTGGACGGGGGGAGAAAAACTGTTTTTT. The chain uses TRBV5-5 and TRBJ1-4, with D perhaps matching TRBD1 (5 bases). V was clipped by 1 base and J by 8 bases, with 12 bases between them. The CDR3 is 14 amino acids. Per the germline V gene, CDR1 is SGHKS and CDR2 is YYEKEE (reference sequence).

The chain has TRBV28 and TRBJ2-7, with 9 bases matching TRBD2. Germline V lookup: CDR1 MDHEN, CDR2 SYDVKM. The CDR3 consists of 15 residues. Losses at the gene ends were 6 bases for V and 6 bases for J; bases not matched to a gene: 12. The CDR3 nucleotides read TGTGCCAGCAGCCAAAAGCGGGAGGACTTTGGCGAGCAGTACTTC. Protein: CASSQKREDFGEQYF.

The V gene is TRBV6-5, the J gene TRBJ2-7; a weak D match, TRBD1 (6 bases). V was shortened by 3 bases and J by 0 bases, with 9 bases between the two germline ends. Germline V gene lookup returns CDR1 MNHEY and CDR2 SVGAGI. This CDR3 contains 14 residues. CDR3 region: CASSYQGPSYEQYF. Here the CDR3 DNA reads TGTGCCAGCAGTTATCAGGGGCCCTCCTACGAGCAGTACTTC.

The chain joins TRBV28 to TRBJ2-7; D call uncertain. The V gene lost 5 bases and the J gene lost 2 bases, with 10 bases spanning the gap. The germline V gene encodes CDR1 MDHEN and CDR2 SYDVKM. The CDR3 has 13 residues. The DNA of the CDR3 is TGTGCCAGCAGTCCAAGCAGCCCCTACGAGCAGTACTTC. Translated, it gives CASSPSSPYEQYF.

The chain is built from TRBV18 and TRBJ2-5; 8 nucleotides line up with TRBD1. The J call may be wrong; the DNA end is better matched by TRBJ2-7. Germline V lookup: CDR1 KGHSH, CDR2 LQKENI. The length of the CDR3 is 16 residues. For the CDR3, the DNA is TGTGCCAGCTCACCTACGGGACAGGCCAGGGGTGACGAGCAGTACTTC. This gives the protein CASSPTGQARGDEQYF.

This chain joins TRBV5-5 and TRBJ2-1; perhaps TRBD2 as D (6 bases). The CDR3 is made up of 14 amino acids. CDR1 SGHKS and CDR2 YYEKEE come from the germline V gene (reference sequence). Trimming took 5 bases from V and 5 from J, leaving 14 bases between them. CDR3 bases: TGTGCCAGCAGACGGGACTTTTTAAACAATGAGCAGTTCTTC. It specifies CASRRDFLNNEQFF.

Here the CDR3 reads CASSESGGAGQYF. As DNA, the CDR3 is TGTGCCAGCAGTGAGTCAGGGGGCGCGGGGCAGTACTTC. The rearrangement uses TRBV2 and TRBJ2-7; the match to TRBD1 covers 8 bases. The V segment lost 3 bases and the J segment 9 bases; nucleotides outside the gene matches: 7. The CDR3 length is 13 residues. Germline loops: CDR1 SNHLY, CDR2 FYNNEI. Complete variable domain (other parts from reference TRBV2 and TRBJ2-7): EPEVTQTPSHQVTQMGQEVILRCVPISNHLYFYWYRQILGQKVEFLVSFYNNEISEKSEIFDDQFSVERPDGSNFTLKIRSTKLEDSAMYFCASSESGGAGQYFGPGTRLTVT.

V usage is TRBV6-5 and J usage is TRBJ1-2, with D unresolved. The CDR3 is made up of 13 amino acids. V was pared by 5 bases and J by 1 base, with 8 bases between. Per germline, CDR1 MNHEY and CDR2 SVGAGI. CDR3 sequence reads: CASSAGLNYGYTF. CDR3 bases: TGTGCCAGCAGTGCCGGTCTTAACTATGGCTACACCTTC.

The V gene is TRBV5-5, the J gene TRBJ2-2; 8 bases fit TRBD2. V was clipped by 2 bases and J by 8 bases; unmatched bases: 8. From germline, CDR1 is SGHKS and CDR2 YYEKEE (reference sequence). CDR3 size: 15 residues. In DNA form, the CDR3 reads TGTGCCAGCAGCTTCGGGACTAGAGTTAGTGGGGAGCTGTTTTTT. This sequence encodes CASSFGTRVSGELFF.

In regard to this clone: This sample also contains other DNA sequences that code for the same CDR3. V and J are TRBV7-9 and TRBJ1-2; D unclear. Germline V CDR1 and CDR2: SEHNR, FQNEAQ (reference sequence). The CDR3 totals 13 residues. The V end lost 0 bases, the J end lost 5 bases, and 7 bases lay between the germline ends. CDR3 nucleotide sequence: TGTGCCAGCAGCTTAGCTTTCGGATATGGCTACACCTTC. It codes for CASSLAFGYGYTF.

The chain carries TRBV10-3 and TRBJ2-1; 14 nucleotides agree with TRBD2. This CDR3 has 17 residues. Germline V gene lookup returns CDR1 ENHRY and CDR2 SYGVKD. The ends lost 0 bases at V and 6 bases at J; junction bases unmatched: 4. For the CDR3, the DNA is TGTGCCATCAGTGAGTCGACTAGCGGGAGGGCCTTCAATGAGCAGTTCTTC. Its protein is CAISESTSGRAFNEQFF.

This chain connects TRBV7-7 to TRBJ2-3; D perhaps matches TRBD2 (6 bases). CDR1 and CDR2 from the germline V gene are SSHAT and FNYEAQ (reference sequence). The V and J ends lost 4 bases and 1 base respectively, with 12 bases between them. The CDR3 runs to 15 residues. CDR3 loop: CASSSSQRGTDTQYF. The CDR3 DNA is TGTGCCAGCAGCTCCTCCCAGCGGGGCACAGATACGCAGTATTTT.

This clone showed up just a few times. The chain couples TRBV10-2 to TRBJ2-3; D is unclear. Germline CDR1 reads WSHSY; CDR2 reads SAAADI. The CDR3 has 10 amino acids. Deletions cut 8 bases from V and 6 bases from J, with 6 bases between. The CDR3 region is CASLGDTQYF. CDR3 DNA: TGCGCCAGCTTGGGTGATACGCAGTATTTT.

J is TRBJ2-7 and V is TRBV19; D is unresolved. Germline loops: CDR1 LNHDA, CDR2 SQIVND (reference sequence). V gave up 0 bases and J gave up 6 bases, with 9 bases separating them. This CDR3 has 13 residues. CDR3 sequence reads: CASSIEWQLEQYF. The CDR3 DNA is TGTGCCAGTAGTATAGAGTGGCAGCTCGAGCAGTACTTC.